Presented here are 12 T cell receptor beta chains from one specimen sequenced in a study of cytomegalovirus exposure and HLA in healthy donors (dated by TCRdb to 2015 to 2018). Libraries were prepared through the immunoSEQ multiplex PCR assay. For the multiplex PCR, a mixture combining 60 forward primers for TCR Vbeta segments and 13 reverse primers for TCR Jbeta segments was used. TCRdb limited this immuneACCESS table to in-frame rearrangements with V and J called. A share of clones is missing; checked studies link under half to unresolved V genes, and the rest is unexplained. For this sample the table gives around 100,000 clones, of which over 60% were detected only once. The top ten hold just under 3% of the sample. Source material: PBMCs. The origin of the receptors is a woman between 18 and 29 years old in good health and CMV-seropositive.

V usage is TRBV5-4 and J usage is TRBJ1-1; 10 nucleotides line up with TRBD1. The V segment lost 9 bases and the J segment 6 bases; nucleotides outside the gene matches: 8. The CDR3 spans 13 residues. Germline V lookup: CDR1 SGHNT, CDR2 YYREEE (reference sequence). CDR3 amino acids: CATATGGTAEAFF. The CDR3 nucleotides are TGTGCCACCGCGACAGGGGGCACGGCTGAAGCTTTCTTT.

The gene calls are TRBV7-9 and TRBJ2-3, with 7 bases aligning to TRBD1. The CDR3 loop spans 14 amino acids. With V trimmed by 1 base and J by 6 bases, 4 bases remained unmatched. CDR1 and CDR2 (germline): SEHNR, FQNEAQ (reference sequence). CDR3 sequence: CASSLGLTGDTQYF. The DNA for the CDR3 is TGTGCCAGCAGCTTAGGACTGACAGGGGATACGCAGTATTTT.

The J gene is TRBJ2-5, the V gene TRBV25-1; D is perhaps TRBD2 (6 bases). Germline-derived CDR1 and CDR2 are MGHDK and SYGVNS. CDR3 length: 13 amino acids. Trimming removed 5 bases from V and 4 bases from J, with 11 bases in between. CDR3 bases: TGTGCCAGCAGTTCAGGGCGGGGAGAGACCCAGTACTTC. Its translation is CASSSGRGETQYF.

This clone has just one count. The rearrangement links TRBV28 to TRBJ2-5; 9 nucleotides align to TRBD1. CDR1 is MDHEN, CDR2 SYDVKM, per germline. V lost 5 bases to trimming and J lost 4 bases; unmatched junction nucleotides: 8. CDR3 length: 15 residues. CDR3 DNA: TGTGCCAGCAGTACACAGGGGGCGTTGGGAGAGACCCAGTACTTC. Its translation: CASSTQGALGETQYF.

In this sample, this clone turned up a few times. V is TRBV5-6 and J is TRBJ2-7; D might be TRBD2 (6 bases). CDR1 SGHDT and CDR2 YYEEEE come from the germline V gene. Trimming removed 0 bases from V and 4 bases from J, with 11 bases in between. This CDR3 comprises 14 residues. The CDR3: CASSLAGAGYEQYF. The CDR3 nucleotides read TGTGCCAGCAGCTTGGCGGGAGCTGGGTACGAGCAGTACTTC.

This sequence joins TRBV28 and TRBJ2-7, with 7 bases identical to TRBD1. The CDR3 spans 14 residues. Germline-derived CDR1 and CDR2 are MDHEN and SYDVKM. Losses at the gene ends were 4 bases for V and 2 bases for J; bases not matched to a gene: 5. As DNA, the CDR3 is TGTGCCAGCAGTTCACCGACAGGGACCTACGAGCAGTACTTC. Translating gives CASSSPTGTYEQYF.

The genes are TRBV19 and TRBJ2-6; possible D gene TRBD2, 5 bases. V lost 6 bases, J lost 2 bases, and 17 bases lay in between. CDR1 is LNHDA and CDR2 is SQIVND in the germline V gene (reference sequence). The CDR3 is made up of 17 amino acids. The CDR3 coding sequence is TGTGCCAGTAGCCTAGCCAGGCGAAACGCTGGGGCCAACGTCCTGACTTTC. As protein: CASSLARRNAGANVLTF.

Turning to this clone: Within the sample, other DNA sequences also encode this same CDR3. V is TRBV28 and J is TRBJ1-6; D is ambiguous. CDR1 is MDHEN and CDR2 is SYDVKM in the germline V gene. V lost 5 bases, J lost 10 bases, and 9 bases lay in between. This CDR3 spans 12 amino acids. The CDR3 sequence: CASSLILSPLHF. In DNA, the CDR3 is TGTGCCAGCAGTCTAATACTCTCACCCCTCCACTTT.

The chain links TRBV11-3 to TRBJ2-1; 9 bases align to TRBD2. This CDR3 region has 15 residues. V gave up 1 base and J gave up 9 bases; unmatched junction bases: 7. The germline gives CDR1 SGHNT, CDR2 YENEEA. CDR3 sequence reads: CASSLVLAGDREQFF. CDR3 DNA: TGTGCCAGCAGCTTAGTTTTAGCGGGAGATCGTGAGCAGTTCTTC.

The chain joins TRBV14 to TRBJ2-7, with 7 bases identical to TRBD1. Looked up from germline, CDR1 is SGHDN and CDR2 is FVKESK. V shed 6 bases, J shed 2 bases, and the junction held 4 bases outside the gene matches. The CDR3 is 13 residues long. CDR3 loop: CASRKTGTYEQYF. For the CDR3, the DNA is TGTGCCAGCAGGAAGACAGGGACCTACGAGCAGTACTTC.

This chain joins TRBV7-9 and TRBJ1-1, with D tentatively TRBD1 (5 bases). Trimming took 8 bases from V and 0 from J, leaving 13 bases between them. CDR3 size: 14 residues. Germline V gene data show CDR1 as SEHNR and CDR2 as FQNEAQ (reference sequence). CDR3 amino acids: CASRDGGLNTEAFF. CDR3 bases: TGTGCCAGCCGAGACGGGGGGTTGAACACTGAAGCTTTCTTT. The whole variable domain, remainder taken from reference TRBV7-9 and TRBJ1-1, is DTGVSQNPRHKITKRGQNVTFRCDPISEHNRLYWYRQTLGQGPEFLTYFQNEAQLEKSRLLSDRFSAERPKGSFSTLEIQRTEQGDSAMYLCASRDGGLNTEAFFGQGTRLTVV.

CDR3 sequence: CASSLDRGRLTFYGYTF. The CDR3 DNA reads as TGTGCCAGCAGCTTAGACCGTGGCAGGCTAACCTTTTATGGCTACACCTTC. V gene TRBV11-2 combines with J gene TRBJ1-2; no definite D call. The CDR3 runs 17 residues. Trimming pared 0 bases from V and 5 bases from J, leaving 19 bases between. CDR1 SGHAT and CDR2 FQNNGV come from the germline V gene. Complete variable domain (other parts from reference TRBV11-2 and TRBJ1-2): EAGVAQSPRYKIIEKRQSVAFWCNPISGHATLYWYQQILGQGPKLLIQFQNNGVVDDSQLPKDRFSAERLKGVDSTLKIQPAKLEDSAVYLCASSLDRGRLTFYGYTFGSGTRLTVV.